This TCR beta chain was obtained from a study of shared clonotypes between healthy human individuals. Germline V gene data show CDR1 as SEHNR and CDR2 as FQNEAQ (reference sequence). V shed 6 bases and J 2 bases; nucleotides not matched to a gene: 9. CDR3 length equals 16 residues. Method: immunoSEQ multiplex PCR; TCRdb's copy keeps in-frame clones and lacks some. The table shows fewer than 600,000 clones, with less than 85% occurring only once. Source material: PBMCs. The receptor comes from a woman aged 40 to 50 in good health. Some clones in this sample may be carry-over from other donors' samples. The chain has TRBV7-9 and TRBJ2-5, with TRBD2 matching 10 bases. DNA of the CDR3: TGTGCCAGCAGTCTAAGCGGGAGGGGCCCACAAGAGACCCAGTACTTC. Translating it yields CASSLSGRGPQETQYF.